Following are 18 T cell receptor beta chains from one sample sequenced in a study of blood T cells in healthy people across ages (dated by TCRdb to the mid-2010s). The library relied on 5' RACE. Sequencing relied on an Illumina HiSeq 2500. A second PCR of 7 to 11 cycles was performed with a sample-barcoded 5' primer and a J-beta primer mix. In TCRdb, the public reads were trimmed at Q25 with fastp and aligned with MiXCR, with productive beta chains retained. For every CDR3 protein sequence, its rows merge into one entry that carries the most common genes and DNA. A total of about 570,000 distinct CDR3 sequences appear in this sample, 25% to 30% of them only once. Around 18% of the sample goes to the ten largest clones. The sample consisted of blood. The receptors derive from a woman in her seventies in good health.

The CDR3 protein is CASSRTGTIGLNTEAFF. DNA for the CDR3: TGTGCCAGTAGTAGGACAGGGACTATTGGGCTCAACACTGAAGCTTTCTTT. The chain has TRBV19 and TRBJ1-1; 8 bases are a match to TRBD1. Looked up from germline, CDR1 is LNHDA and CDR2 is SQIVND (reference sequence). The CDR3 is made up of 17 amino acids. With 4 bases clipped from V and 2 bases from J, the junction kept 12 bases outside the gene matches.

The chain couples TRBV7-8 to TRBJ1-4; D may be TRBD1 (6 bases). The CDR3 covers 19 residues. Germline V CDR1 and CDR2: SGHVS, FQNEAQ. V lost 6 bases to trimming and J lost 10 bases, with 33 bases between them. As DNA, the CDR3 is TGTGCCAGCAGGAGAGGAGAGAGCCAGGGGTTGGGGTTAATGGGAAAACTGTTTTTT. Protein sequence: CASRRGESQGLGLMGKLFF.

The V call is TRBV7-2, the J call TRBJ2-1, with 9 bases matching TRBD2. The V and J ends lost 5 bases and 12 bases, in that order; junction bases with no gene match: 17. Germline V gene sequence: CDR1 SGHTA, CDR2 FQGNSA. The CDR3 spans 16 residues. Here the CDR3 reads CASSLFSGGPTQGQFF. As DNA, the CDR3 is TGTGCCAGCAGCCTGTTTAGCGGGGGTCCCACTCAGGGGCAGTTCTTC.

This clonotype occurred a few times. The V call is TRBV20-1, the J call TRBJ2-7, with D perhaps TRBD1 or TRBD2 (5 bases each). Per the germline V gene, CDR1 is DFQATT and CDR2 is SNEGSKA (reference sequence). The CDR3 spans 15 residues. V was clipped by 3 bases and J by 6 bases, with 21 bases between them. The CDR3 region is CSASEPGPLRGEQYF. The CDR3 DNA reads as TGCAGTGCTAGCGAACCGGGACCGCTCCGTGGCGAGCAGTACTTC.

The gene calls are TRBV2 and TRBJ1-6, with TRBD1 as a possible D gene (6 bases). The germline V and J ends were trimmed by 5 bases and 4 bases, with 15 bases remaining between them. The CDR3 length is 16 residues. Per germline, CDR1 SNHLY and CDR2 FYNNEI. The CDR3 nucleotides read TGTGCCAGCAGTTCCCGACAGGCTTCTTATAATTCACCCCTCCACTTT. Its translation is CASSSRQASYNSPLHF. Full variable domain (remainder filled in from reference TRBV2 and TRBJ1-6): EPEVTQTPSHQVTQMGQEVILRCVPISNHLYFYWYRQILGQKVEFLVSFYNNEISEKSEIFDDQFSVERPDGSNFTLKIRSTKLEDSAMYFCASSSRQASYNSPLHFGNGTRLTVT.

This clonotype occurred a few times. The chain links TRBV20-1 to TRBJ1-3; no reliable D call. CDR3 size: 13 residues. Trimming removed 7 bases from V and 0 bases from J, with 10 bases in between. Germline V CDR1 and CDR2: DFQATT, SNEGSKA (reference sequence). This chain's CDR3 is CSGRQVSGNTIYF. As DNA, the CDR3 is TGCAGTGGGCGTCAAGTCTCTGGAAACACCATATATTTT.

The chain has TRBV3-1 and TRBJ2-1; D remains ambiguous. Germline lookup yields CDR1 LGHDT and CDR2 YNNKEL (reference sequence). V gave up 3 bases and J gave up 8 bases, with 11 bases separating them. The CDR3 is 13 amino acids. DNA of the CDR3: TGTGCCAGCAGCCACCCCTGGTGGGATGAGCAGTTCTTC. Protein: CASSHPWWDEQFF.

The chain carries TRBV29-1 and TRBJ1-2; TRBD1 matches 9 bases. The V gene's germline CDR1 is SQVTM and CDR2 ANQGSEA. V trimming: 0 bases; J trimming: 4 bases; junction bases outside the gene matches: 6. The CDR3 is 15 amino acids. The CDR3 coding sequence is TGCAGCGTTGAAGAAGGAGACAGGGGGTCCTATGGCTACACCTTC. Residues: CSVEEGDRGSYGYTF.

This clonotype was picked up a small number of times. The chain links TRBV5-1 to TRBJ2-7, with 16 positions matching TRBD2. V dropped 4 bases and J dropped 5; count of bases not matched to a gene: 15. The germline V gene has CDR1 SGHRS and CDR2 YFSETQ. This CDR3 contains 19 residues. The CDR3 sequence: CASSVTTGTSGGAPHEQYF. The DNA for the CDR3 is TGCGCCAGCAGCGTAACAACCGGGACTAGCGGGGGGGCCCCCCACGAGCAGTACTTC.

This clonotype was recorded a few times. This chain links TRBV7-2 with TRBJ1-4, with D maybe TRBD1 (5 bases). Trimming removed 3 bases from V and 2 bases from J, with 13 bases in between. The CDR3 covers 16 residues. Germline V gene lookup returns CDR1 SGHTA and CDR2 FQGNSA. As DNA, the CDR3 is TGTGCCAGCAGCTTTGCCGGGGGTTCGACTAATGAAAAACTGTTTTTT. Protein product: CASSFAGGSTNEKLFF.

CDR3 coding DNA: TGTGCCGGGGGGGAGGGGGACGAGCAGTTCTTC. This gives the protein CAGGEGDEQFF. The chain uses TRBV2 and TRBJ2-1, with D perhaps TRBD2 (7 bases). Germline V gives CDR1 SNHLY, CDR2 FYNNEI. Trimming left V 11 bases short and J 10 bases short, with 15 bases between. The CDR3 sequence is 11 residues long.

This clonotype turned up a few times. The V and J genes are TRBV7-9 and TRBJ2-1; D may be TRBD1 (6 bases). The J call may be incorrect, as the DNA end agrees better with TRBJ2-7. Germline lookup yields CDR1 SEHNR and CDR2 FQNEAQ (reference sequence). The CDR3 covers 15 residues. The CDR3 sequence is CASSSQKTGSYEQYF. DNA of the CDR3: TGTGCCAGCAGCTCCCAAAAGACAGGCTCCTACGAGCAGTACTTC.

This clonotype occurred a few times. The V call is TRBV20-1, the J call TRBJ2-3; D ambiguous. The V end lost 0 bases, the J end lost 1 base, and 8 bases lay between the germline ends. The germline V gene encodes CDR1 DFQATT and CDR2 SNEGSKA (reference sequence). This CDR3 has 14 residues. CDR3 sequence reads: CSARDLVGTDTQYF. In DNA, the CDR3 is TGCAGTGCTAGAGATCTAGTGGGCACAGATACGCAGTATTTT.

This clonotype was detected a few times. The chain couples TRBV29-1 to TRBJ2-5; D perhaps matches TRBD1 (5 bases). Germline-derived CDR1 and CDR2 are SQVTM and ANQGSEA. The CDR3 is 15 residues long. V lost 5 bases and J lost 5, with 21 bases in between. CDR3 residues: CSVFGREEDIETQYF. In DNA form, the CDR3 reads TGCAGCGTTTTTGGCAGGGAAGAGGACATTGAGACCCAGTACTTC.

This chain joins TRBV3-1 and TRBJ1-4; D is unresolved. V was pared by 2 bases and J by 11 bases, with 24 bases between. This CDR3 contains 17 residues. Germline V gene sequence: CDR1 LGHDT, CDR2 YNNKEL (reference sequence). In nucleotides, the CDR3 is TGTGCCAGCAGCCAAAGAGTCAGCGGTCGGGGTACCGAGAAACTGTTTTTT. It codes for CASSQRVSGRGTEKLFF.

The V call is TRBV20-1, the J call TRBJ2-3; the match to TRBD2 covers 11 bases. CDR1 and CDR2 from the germline V gene are DFQATT and SNEGSKA (reference sequence). There are 18 residues in the CDR3. J was trimmed by 2 bases and V by 3 bases; bases with no gene match: 13. CDR3 amino acids: CSASGRTSGGHLTDTQYF. The CDR3 coding sequence is TGCAGTGCTAGCGGGCGTACTAGCGGGGGCCATCTCACAGATACGCAGTATTTT.

This clonotype was found a few times. As the CDR3 is not closed by the conserved phenylalanine or tryptophan, this likely results from a read error. The limits of the CDR3 on the DNA are not certain, so only TCRdb's listed CDR3 is given. V and J are TRBV13 and TRBJ2-1; the table's D call of TRBD2 was not tested on the DNA. The CDR3 spans 12 residues, counting both ends. Germline lookup yields CDR1 PRHDT and CDR2 FYEKMQ (reference sequence). CDR3 region: CASRRFRDYFSL.

This clonotype has at least ten counts. The CDR3 DNA reads TGTGCCAGCAGCGCCACGGGGGGGAACACTGAAGCTTTCTTT. It codes for CASSATGGNTEAFF. The rearrangement uses TRBV7-9 and TRBJ1-1; D perhaps matches TRBD1 (5 bases). V was clipped by 5 bases and J by 1 base, with 11 bases between them. Germline loops: CDR1 SEHNR, CDR2 FQNEAQ (reference sequence). This CDR3 has 14 amino acids. The whole variable domain, filled in from reference TRBV7-9 and TRBJ1-1, reads DTGVSQNPRHKITKRGQNVTFRCDPISEHNRLYWYRQTLGQGPEFLTYFQNEAQLEKSRLLSDRFSAERPKGSFSTLEIQRTEQGDSAMYLCASSATGGNTEAFFGQGTRLTVV.